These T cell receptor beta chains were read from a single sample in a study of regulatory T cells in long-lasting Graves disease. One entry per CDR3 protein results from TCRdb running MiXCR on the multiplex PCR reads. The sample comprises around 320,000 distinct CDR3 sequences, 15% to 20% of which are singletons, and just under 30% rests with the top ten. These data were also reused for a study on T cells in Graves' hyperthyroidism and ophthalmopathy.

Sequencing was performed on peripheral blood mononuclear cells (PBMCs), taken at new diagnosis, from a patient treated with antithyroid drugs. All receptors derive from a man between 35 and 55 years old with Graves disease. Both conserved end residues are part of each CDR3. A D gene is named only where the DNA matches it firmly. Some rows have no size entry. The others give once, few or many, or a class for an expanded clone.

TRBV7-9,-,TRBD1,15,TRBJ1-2,CASSFRDRGPPGYTF,TGTGCCAGCAGCTTCCGGGACAGGGGTCCACCTGGCTACACCTTC
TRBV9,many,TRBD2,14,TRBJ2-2,CASSLGLAPGELFF,TGTGCCAGCAGCCTGGGACTAGCCCCCGGGGAGCTGTTTTTT
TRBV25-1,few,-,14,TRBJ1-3,CASSGAGAGNTIYF,TGTGCCAGCAGTGGGGCAGGAGCTGGAAACACCATATATTTT
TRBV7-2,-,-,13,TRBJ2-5,CASSRDAQETQYF,TGTGCCAGCAGCCGAGATGCTCAAGAGACCCAGTACTTC
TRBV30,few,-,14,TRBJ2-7,CAWINGSPDYEQYF,TGTGCCTGGATTAACGGGTCCCCTGACTACGAGCAGTACTTC
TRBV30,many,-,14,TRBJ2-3,CAWSMGQSTDTQYF,TGTGCCTGGAGTATGGGACAAAGCACAGATACGCAGTATTTT
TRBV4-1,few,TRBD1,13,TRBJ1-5,CASSQAGGRPQHF,TGCGCCAGCAGCCAAGCAGGGGGGAGGCCCCAGCATTTT
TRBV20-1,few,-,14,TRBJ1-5,CSARVGNSNQPQHF,TGCAGTGCTAGAGTGGGGAATAGCAATCAGCCCCAGCATTTT
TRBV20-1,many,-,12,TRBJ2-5,CSASEGPGAQYF,TGCAGTGCTAGTGAGGGGCCAGGGGCCCAGTACTTC
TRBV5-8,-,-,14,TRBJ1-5,CASSEVSYNQPQHF,TGTGCCAGCAGCGAAGTATCCTACAATCAGCCCCAGCATTTT
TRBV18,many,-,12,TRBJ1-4,CASSPGREKLFF,TGTGCCAGCTCACCAGGACGTGAAAAACTGTTTTTT
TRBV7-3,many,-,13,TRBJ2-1,CASTTDKGHEQFF,TGTGCCAGCACCACGGACAAGGGCCATGAGCAGTTCTTC
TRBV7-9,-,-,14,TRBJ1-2,CASSVLTQGYGYTF,TGTGCCAGCAGCGTCCTAACACAGGGCTATGGCTACACCTTC
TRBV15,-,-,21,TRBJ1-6,CATSRDGPGDQYSSYNSPLHF,TGTGCCACCAGCAGAGATGGGCCGGGGGATCAGTATAGCTCCTATAATTCACCCCTCCACTTT
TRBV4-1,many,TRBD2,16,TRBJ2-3,CASSLLPSGGTDTQYF,TGCGCCAGCAGCCTCCTCCCTAGCGGGGGTACAGATACGCAGTATTTT
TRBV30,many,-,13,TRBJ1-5,CAWSVLGDQPQHF,TGTGCCTGGAGTGTCCTGGGAGACCAGCCCCAGCATTTT